This T cell receptor (beta chain) was recorded in a study of T cell responses to AZD1222 COVID-19 vaccine. Sequencing used immunoSEQ multiplex PCR; TCRdb keeps in-frame clones, though not all of them. Of 120,000 to 150,000 clones in the sample, approximately 95% were seen once. V shed 4 bases and J shed 3 bases, with 9 bases lying between them. Germline V gene data show CDR1 as SNHLY and CDR2 as FYNNEI. This CDR3 contains 13 residues. This clonotype was sampled from an adult in good health. Sequencing was performed on peripheral blood, taken on day 0 of MenACWY control vaccination. The chain uses TRBV2 and TRBJ1-2, with D maybe TRBD1 (5 bases). The CDR3 protein is CASSAGLYYGYTF. In DNA, the CDR3 is TGTGCCAGCAGTGCGGGACTTTACTATGGCTACACCTTC.